This T cell receptor beta chain was retrieved from a study of beta chain features in type 1 diabetes listed by TCRdb under 2018. With respect to the entire study: No differences in mean age, gender distribution, total cell number or subset yield were found between patients and healthy donors. A total of 90 million to 120 million sorted cells were examined across all samples, and a strong correlation was observed between cell number per subset and RNA yield. In the study, TCRB repertoires of sorted circulating CD4+ T cell subsets from recently diagnosed type 1 diabetes patients were compared with those of matched healthy donors. Naive and central memory subsets were obtained from all 30 or so donors, but regulatory and stem cell-like memory subsets were isolated from only 8 patients and 8 healthy donors.

The entire amount of isolated RNA was reverse transcribed using the High Capacity cDNA Reverse Transcription Kit, so the sequenced TCRB transcripts were expressed ones. Naive, central memory and regulatory T cell samples underwent deep immunoSEQ sequencing, averaging around 3.9 million total reads per sample. Sorted cells were lysed in RLT buffer, and RNA was extracted using DNase-treated RNeasy Micro or Mini kits according to cell number. Each cell subset was processed separately to prevent cross-contamination, with patient and healthy donor samples processed together. The immunoSEQ multiplex PCR was used to amplify TCRB sequences from cDNA, yielding 87-bp fragments that span the CDR3 region. Sequencing of the amplicons was done on the Illumina HiSeq platform. Processing in the source paper ran as follows. PCR bias was corrected computationally using synthetic template baselines, and reads within Hamming distance 2 were collapsed, with unmergeable singletons discarded. Reads were aligned to IMGT to assign V, D and J genes, CDR3 length, and insertions or deletions at six rearrangement sites. Within each subset, clonotype counts were normalized to sorted cell number, after which true diversity and Gini coefficients were computed with the tcR R package. Repertoire sharing was quantified using the overlap coefficient calculated on TCRB nucleotide sequences. What TCRdb holds here is the immuneACCESS table cut down to in-frame rearrangements. Part of the clones is not present; checked against another copy, under half of the missing clones reflect an unresolved V gene, and the others are unexplained. The V and J calls and clone size were taken over from that table, and D and trimming were inferred from the DNA. Here the sample has more than 300,000 clones; 6.5% to 10% occur a single time. Of the sample, less than 0.45% is held by the ten largest clones.

To note about this clone: The specificity of this receptor is unknown. No qualities accompany the bases; no much larger clone lies one base away.

Results the study describes overall, beyond this receptor: A moderate but significant shortening of TCRB CDR3 length was observed in type 1 diabetes patients in all four CD4+ subsets. Naive, central memory and regulatory TCRB repertoires appeared to be more alike among patients than among healthy donors. Because cDNA was sequenced instead of genomic DNA, activated cells with high expression could be over-represented, although the groups did not differ in activation or CD3 levels. HLA sub-analyses involved small numbers of individuals, so any influence of HLA type on TCRB rearrangement remained unresolved. Fewer insertions and more nucleotide deletions at VDJ recombination sites were observed in patients with type 1 diabetes, implying thymic rearrangement abnormalities. PCR might favor shorter templates, but patient and control samples were amplified and corrected together, so any skew would affect both groups equally.

Taken from the germline V gene, the CDR1 and CDR2 loops are KGHSH and LQKENI. The CDR3 contains 16 residues, cysteine and phenylalanine counted. The only DNA kept is the CDR3, 48 bases in frame from the first base. V loses 2 bases, J loses 3 bases, and the germline ends lie 17 bases apart. Each donor gave one peripheral blood draw, averaging approximately 110 mL, which was collected into heparinised tubes. Naive, central memory, regulatory and stem cell-like memory CD4+ T cells were sorted on a BD FACSAria II using a panel including CD45RO, CCR7, CD25, CD127, CD95 and CD27. Every sorted population had a purity above 98%. PBMCs were isolated immediately by Lymphoprep density gradient centrifugation and stained directly without culture. Samples were stained and sorted in pairs, with one healthy donor and one patient per experiment, so that batch effects were minimized.

The specimen was central memory CD4+ T cells from blood. The TCR was taken from a young woman in good health. Recombination linked TRBV18 to TRBJ2-7, and TRBD1 may be the D gene, going by 5 matching bases. This receptor carries the CDR3 CASSPGPGWMVYEQYF. Read as DNA, the sequence is TGTGCCAGCTCACCAGGACCAGGGTGGATGGTCTACGAGCAGTACTTC.